The entry below describes one T cell receptor (beta chain). Its specificity is unknown. This specimen belongs to a study of shared clonotypes between healthy human individuals. General study points: Sampling included only blood; tissue repertoires likely differ.

The CDR3 runs 13 residues. Per germline, CDR1 WSHSY and CDR2 SAAADI. Trimming at V came to 5 bases and at J to 8 bases, leaving 5 bases not matched to a gene. The data were produced by immunoSEQ multiplex PCR, yet TCRdb's version contains in-frame clones alone and is incomplete. The sample has over 950,000 clones, 60% to 85% seen once. The specimen was memory CD4+ T cells from PBMCs. As for subset: CD45RA-negative fraction. V gene TRBV10-2 combines with J gene TRBJ2-5; 10 nucleotides align to TRBD2. The receptor's source is a man in his late teens or twenties in good health. Some clones in this sample may be carry-over from other donors' samples. The CDR3 loop is CASSLAGVDTQYF. The CDR3 DNA reads TGCGCCAGCAGTCTAGCGGGAGTAGATACCCAGTACTTC.